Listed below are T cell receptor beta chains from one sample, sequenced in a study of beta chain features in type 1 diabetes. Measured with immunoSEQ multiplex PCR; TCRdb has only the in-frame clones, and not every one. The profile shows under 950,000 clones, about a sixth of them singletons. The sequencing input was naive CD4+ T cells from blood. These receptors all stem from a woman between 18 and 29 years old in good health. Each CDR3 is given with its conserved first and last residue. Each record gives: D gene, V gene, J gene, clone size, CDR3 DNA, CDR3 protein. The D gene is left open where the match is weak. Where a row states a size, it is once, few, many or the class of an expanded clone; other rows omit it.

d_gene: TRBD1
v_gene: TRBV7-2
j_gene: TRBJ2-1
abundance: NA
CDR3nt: TGTGCCAGTACAGGGGACATCACCTACAATGAGCAGTTCTTC
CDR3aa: CASTGDITYNEQFF

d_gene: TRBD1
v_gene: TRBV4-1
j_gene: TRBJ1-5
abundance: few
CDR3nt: TGCGCCAGCAGCCAAGAAGACAGGGCTCGCAATCAGCCCCAGCATTTT
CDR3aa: CASSQEDRARNQPQHF

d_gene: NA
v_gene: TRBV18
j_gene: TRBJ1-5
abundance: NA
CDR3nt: TGTGCCAGCTCACCTGCTATGGCAGGGGTCAGAAATCAGCCCCAGCATTTT
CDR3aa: CASSPAMAGVRNQPQHF

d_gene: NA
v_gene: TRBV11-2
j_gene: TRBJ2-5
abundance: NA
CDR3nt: TGTGCCAGCAGCCCCGGATCCCAAGAGACCCAGTACTTC
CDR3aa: CASSPGSQETQYF

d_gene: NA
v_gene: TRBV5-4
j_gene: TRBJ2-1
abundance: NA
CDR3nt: TGTGCCAGCAGCTTGGCCCTGCAGGTGGACAATGAGCAGTTCTTC
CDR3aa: CASSLALQVDNEQFF

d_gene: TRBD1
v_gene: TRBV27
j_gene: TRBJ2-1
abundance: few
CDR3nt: TGTGCCAGCAGTTTGGGACAGGGCCCCTACAATGAGCAGTTCTTC
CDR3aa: CASSLGQGPYNEQFF

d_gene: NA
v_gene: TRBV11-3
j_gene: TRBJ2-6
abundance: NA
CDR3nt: TGTGCCAGCAGGACAAACAGCTGGGCCAACGTCCTGACTTTC
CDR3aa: CASRTNSWANVLTF

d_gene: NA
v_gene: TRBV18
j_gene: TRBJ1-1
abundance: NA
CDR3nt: TGTGCCAGCTCGCAGGAGTACACTGAAGCTTTCTTT
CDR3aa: CASSQEYTEAFF

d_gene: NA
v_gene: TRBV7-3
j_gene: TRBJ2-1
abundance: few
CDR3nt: TGTGCCAGCAGCCGCTCCCCCGGACTAGGGGGCGATGAGCAGTTCTTC
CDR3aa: CASSRSPGLGGDEQFF

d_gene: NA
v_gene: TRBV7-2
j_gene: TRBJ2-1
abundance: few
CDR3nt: TGTGCCAGCAGCTTAGTAGGAGGAGCAAATCACAATGAGCAGTTCTTC
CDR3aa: CASSLVGGANHNEQFF

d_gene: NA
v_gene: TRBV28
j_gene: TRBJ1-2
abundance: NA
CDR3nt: TGTGCCAGCAGTGTAACAGGTCATGGCTACACCTTC
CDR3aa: CASSVTGHGYTF

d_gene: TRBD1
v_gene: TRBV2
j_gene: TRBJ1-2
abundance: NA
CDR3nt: TGTGCCAGCAGTGAACCGGAAGGGACAGGAACATATGGCTACACCTTC
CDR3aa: CASSEPEGTGTYGYTF

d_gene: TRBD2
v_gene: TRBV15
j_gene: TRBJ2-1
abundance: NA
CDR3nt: TGTGCCACCAGCAGGCTAGCGGGTGGCAATGAGCAGTTCTTC
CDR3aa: CATSRLAGGNEQFF

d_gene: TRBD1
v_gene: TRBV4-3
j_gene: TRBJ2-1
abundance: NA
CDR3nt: TGCGCCAGCAGCCAAGAGCTACGGACAGGGTACAATGAGCAGTTCTTC
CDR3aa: CASSQELRTGYNEQFF

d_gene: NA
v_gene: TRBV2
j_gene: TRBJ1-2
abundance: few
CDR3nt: TGTGCCAGCAGCGATAGGGTGCAGGGCGCACGCGGCTACACCTTC
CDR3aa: CASSDRVQGARGYTF

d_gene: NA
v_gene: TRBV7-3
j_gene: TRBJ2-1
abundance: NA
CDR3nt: TGTGCCACCTCGTTGAACACCTACAATGAGCAGTTCTTC
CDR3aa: CATSLNTYNEQFF

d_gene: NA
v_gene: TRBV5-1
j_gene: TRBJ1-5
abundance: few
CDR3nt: TGCGCCAGCAGCCCGATAGGCCATCAGCCCCAGCATTTT
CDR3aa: CASSPIGHQPQHF

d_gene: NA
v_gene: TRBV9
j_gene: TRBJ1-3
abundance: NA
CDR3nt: TGTGCCAGCAGCGTGACGGATAATGGAAACACCATATATTTT
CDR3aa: CASSVTDNGNTIYF

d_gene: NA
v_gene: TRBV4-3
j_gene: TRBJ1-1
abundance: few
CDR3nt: TGCGCCAGCAGCTCATGGACAGAGAACACTGAAGCTTTCTTT
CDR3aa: CASSSWTENTEAFF

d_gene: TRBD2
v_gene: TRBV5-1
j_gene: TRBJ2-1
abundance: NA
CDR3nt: TGCGCCAGCAGCGAAGGGACTAGTCAGGAGTACAATGAGCAGTTCTTC
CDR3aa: CASSEGTSQEYNEQFF

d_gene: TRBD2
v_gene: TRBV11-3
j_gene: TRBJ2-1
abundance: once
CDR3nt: TGTGCCAGCAGCTCTGGACTAGCGGGAGATGATGAGCAGTTCTTC
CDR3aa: CASSSGLAGDDEQFF

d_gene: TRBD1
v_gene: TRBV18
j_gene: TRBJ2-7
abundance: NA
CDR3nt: TGTGCCAGCTCACCACCGAGCAGGGGGAACGAGCAGTACTTC
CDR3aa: CASSPPSRGNEQYF

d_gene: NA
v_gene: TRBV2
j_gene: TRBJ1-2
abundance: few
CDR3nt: TGTGCCAGCACGGATGGGAGGGGACTACGGGGCCCTAACTATGGCTACACCTTC
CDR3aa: CASTDGRGLRGPNYGYTF

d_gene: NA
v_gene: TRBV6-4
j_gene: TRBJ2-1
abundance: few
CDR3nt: TGTGCCAGCAGTGACTCTTCGGGGAGCTCCTACAATGAGCAGTTCTTC
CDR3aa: CASSDSSGSSYNEQFF

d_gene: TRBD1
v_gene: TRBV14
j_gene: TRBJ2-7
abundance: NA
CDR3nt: TGTGCCAGCAGCCAAGAGGGACAGGGGTGGACCTACGAGCAGTACTTC
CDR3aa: CASSQEGQGWTYEQYF

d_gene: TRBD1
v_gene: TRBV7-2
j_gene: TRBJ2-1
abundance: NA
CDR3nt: TGTGCCAGCAGCTCCCCGAGGGGGCGGGCCTCCTACAATGAGCAGTTCTTC
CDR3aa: CASSSPRGRASYNEQFF

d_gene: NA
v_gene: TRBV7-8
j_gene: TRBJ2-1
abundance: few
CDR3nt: TGTGCCAGCAGTCAACTAGCTCCCCTTGAGCAGTTCTTC
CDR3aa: CASSQLAPLEQFF

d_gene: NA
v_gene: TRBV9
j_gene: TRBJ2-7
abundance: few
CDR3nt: TGTGCCAGCAGCGTAGCTCTGGCGGGGGAGCAGTACTTC
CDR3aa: CASSVALAGEQYF

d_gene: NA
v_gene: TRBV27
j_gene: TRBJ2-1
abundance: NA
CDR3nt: TGTGCCAGCAGTTTAGCCTTGGGGCTAGCGGAGCAGTTCTTC
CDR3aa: CASSLALGLAEQFF

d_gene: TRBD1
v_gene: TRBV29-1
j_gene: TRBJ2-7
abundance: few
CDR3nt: TGCAGCGTTGTCGGACAGGGAACTAGGGACGAGCAGTACTTC
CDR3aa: CSVVGQGTRDEQYF

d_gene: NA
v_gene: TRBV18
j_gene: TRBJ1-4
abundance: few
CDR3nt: TGTGCCAGCTCAATCGATGAAAAACTGTTTTTT
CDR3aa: CASSIDEKLFF

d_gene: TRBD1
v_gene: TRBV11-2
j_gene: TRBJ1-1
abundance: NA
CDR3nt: TGTGCCAGCAGCTTAGTGGGACAGGGGGACACTGAAGCTTTCTTT
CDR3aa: CASSLVGQGDTEAFF

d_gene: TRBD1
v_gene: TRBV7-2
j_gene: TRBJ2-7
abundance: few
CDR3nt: TGTGCCAGCAGCCGTACAGGGGTCGGCGAGCAGTACTTC
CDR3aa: CASSRTGVGEQYF

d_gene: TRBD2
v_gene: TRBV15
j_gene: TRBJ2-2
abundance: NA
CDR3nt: TGTGCCACCAGCACCCTCCCCTTAGCGGGGGGCACCGGGGAGCTGTTTTTT
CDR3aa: CATSTLPLAGGTGELFF

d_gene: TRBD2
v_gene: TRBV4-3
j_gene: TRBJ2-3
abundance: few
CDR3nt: TGCGCCAGCAGCCAAGATGAACTAGCGGGAGCTAGAGATACGCAGTATTTT
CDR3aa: CASSQDELAGARDTQYF